This is a list of T cell receptor beta chains from one sample in a study of T cell responses to AZD1222 COVID-19 vaccine. Libraries were prepared by immunoSEQ multiplex PCR; TCRdb keeps only in-frame clonotypes and omits some of them. In the table there are approximately 190,000 clones, about 92% of which are singletons. Sequenced here: peripheral blood, sampled on day 0 of AZD1222 vaccination. The source of these receptors is an adult in good health. CDR3s include the opening cysteine and the closing phenylalanine or tryptophan. The order of the fields is J gene, D gene, V gene, CDR3 protein. The D gene is left open where the match is weak.

TRBJ1-1 | - | TRBV7-8 | CASSLGGGNTEAFF
TRBJ1-6 | - | TRBV3-1/TRBV3-2 | CASSQGIGISPLHF
TRBJ1-3 | - | TRBV6-5 | CASRPGAYGNTIYF
TRBJ1-5 | - | TRBV11-2 | CASSSQGNGQPQHF
TRBJ1-1 | TRBD1 | TRBV3-1/TRBV3-2 | CASSSYRGQDTEAFF
TRBJ2-7 | - | TRBV4-2 | CASSQDLQVRGHEQYF
TRBJ2-7 | - | TRBV30 | CAWSAASYEQYF
TRBJ1-2 | - | TRBV12-3/TRBV12-4 | CASSWTRGKHTF
TRBJ2-1 | TRBD1 | TRBV4-2 | CASTGTGPNEQFF
TRBJ1-5 | - | TRBV7-9 | CASSGGAYSNQPQHF